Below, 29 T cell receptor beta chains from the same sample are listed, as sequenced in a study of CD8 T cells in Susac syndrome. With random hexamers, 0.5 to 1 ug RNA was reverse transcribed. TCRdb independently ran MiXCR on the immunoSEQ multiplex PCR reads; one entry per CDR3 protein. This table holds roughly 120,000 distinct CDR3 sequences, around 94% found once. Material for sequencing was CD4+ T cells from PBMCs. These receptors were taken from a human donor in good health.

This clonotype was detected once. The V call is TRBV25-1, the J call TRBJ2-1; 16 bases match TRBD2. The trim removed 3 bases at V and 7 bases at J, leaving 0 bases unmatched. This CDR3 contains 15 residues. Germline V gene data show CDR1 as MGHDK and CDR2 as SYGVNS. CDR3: CASSEGLAGGNEQFF. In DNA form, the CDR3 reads TGTGCCAGCAGTGAGGGACTAGCGGGAGGGAATGAGCAGTTCTTC.

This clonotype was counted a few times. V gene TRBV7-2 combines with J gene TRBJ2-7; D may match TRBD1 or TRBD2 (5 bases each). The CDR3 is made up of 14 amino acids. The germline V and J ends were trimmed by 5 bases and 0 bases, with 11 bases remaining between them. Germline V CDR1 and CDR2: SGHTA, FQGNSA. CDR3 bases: TGTGCCAGCAGCCAGGGAGTGAGCTCCTACGAGCAGTACTTC. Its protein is CASSQGVSSYEQYF.

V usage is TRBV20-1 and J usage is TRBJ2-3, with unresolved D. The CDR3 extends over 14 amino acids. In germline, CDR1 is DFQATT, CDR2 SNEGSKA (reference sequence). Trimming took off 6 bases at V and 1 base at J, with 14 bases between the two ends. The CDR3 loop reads CSAPSSFGTDTQYF. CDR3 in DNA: TGCAGTGCACCGAGTTCGTTTGGCACAGATACGCAGTATTTT.

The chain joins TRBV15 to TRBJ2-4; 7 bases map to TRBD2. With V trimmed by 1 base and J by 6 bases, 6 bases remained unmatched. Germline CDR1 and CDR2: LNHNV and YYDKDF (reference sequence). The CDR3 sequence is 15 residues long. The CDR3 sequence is CATSRAGTTSNIQYF. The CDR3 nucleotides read TGTGCCACCAGCAGAGCTGGGACTACCTCAAACATTCAGTACTTC.

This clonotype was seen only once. CDR3 nucleotides: TGCAGCGTTGCCGGGGACAGGGAAATTAATGGCTACACCTTC. As protein: CSVAGDREINGYTF. The chain recombines TRBV29-1 with TRBJ1-2; TRBD1 agrees at 9 bases. Per the germline V gene, CDR1 is SQVTM and CDR2 is ANQGSEA. The CDR3 has 14 amino acids. Trimming took 4 bases from V and 6 from J; bases not matched to a gene: 9.

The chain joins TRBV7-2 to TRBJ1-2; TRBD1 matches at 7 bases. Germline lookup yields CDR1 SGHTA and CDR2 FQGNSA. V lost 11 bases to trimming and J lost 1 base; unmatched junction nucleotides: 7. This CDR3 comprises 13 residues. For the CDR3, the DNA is TGTGCCGGGGGGGACAGCCTTAACTATGGCTACACCTTC. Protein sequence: CAGGDSLNYGYTF.

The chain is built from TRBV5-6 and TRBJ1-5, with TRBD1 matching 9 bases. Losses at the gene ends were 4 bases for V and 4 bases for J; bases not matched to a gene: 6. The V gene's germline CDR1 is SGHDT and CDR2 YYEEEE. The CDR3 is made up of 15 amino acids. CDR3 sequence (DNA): TGTGCCAGCAGCAAAATCGACAGGGGGAATCAGCCCCAGCATTTT. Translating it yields CASSKIDRGNQPQHF.

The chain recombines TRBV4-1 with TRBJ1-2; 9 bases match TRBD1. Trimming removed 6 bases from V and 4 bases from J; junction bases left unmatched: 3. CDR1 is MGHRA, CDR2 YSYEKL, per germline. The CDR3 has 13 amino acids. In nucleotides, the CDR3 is TGCGCCAGCAGTCGACAGGGGGGCTATGGCTACACCTTC. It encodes CASSRQGGYGYTF.

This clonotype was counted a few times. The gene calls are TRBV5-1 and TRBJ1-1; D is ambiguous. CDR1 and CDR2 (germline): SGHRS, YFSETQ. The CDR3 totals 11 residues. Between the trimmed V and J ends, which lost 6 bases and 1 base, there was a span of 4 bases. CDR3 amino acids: CASTGNTEAFF. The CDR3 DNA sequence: TGCGCCAGCACGGGGAACACTGAAGCTTTCTTT.

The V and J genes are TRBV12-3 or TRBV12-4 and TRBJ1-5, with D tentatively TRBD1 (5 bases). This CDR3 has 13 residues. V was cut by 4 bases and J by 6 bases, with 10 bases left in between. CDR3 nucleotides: TGTGCCAGCAGTTCCAGGGAAAGTCAGCCCCAGCATTTT. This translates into CASSSRESQPQHF.

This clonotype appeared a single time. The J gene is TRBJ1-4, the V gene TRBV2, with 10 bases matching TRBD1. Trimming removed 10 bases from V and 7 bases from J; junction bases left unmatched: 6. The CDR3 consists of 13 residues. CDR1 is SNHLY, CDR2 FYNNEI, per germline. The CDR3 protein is CATRQGASEKLFF. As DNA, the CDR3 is TGTGCCACAAGACAGGGGGCGTCTGAAAAACTGTTTTTT. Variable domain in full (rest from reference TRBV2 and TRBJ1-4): EPEVTQTPSHQVTQMGQEVILRCVPISNHLYFYWYRQILGQKVEFLVSFYNNEISEKSEIFDDQFSVERPDGSNFTLKIRSTKLEDSAMYFCATRQGASEKLFFGSGTQLSVL.

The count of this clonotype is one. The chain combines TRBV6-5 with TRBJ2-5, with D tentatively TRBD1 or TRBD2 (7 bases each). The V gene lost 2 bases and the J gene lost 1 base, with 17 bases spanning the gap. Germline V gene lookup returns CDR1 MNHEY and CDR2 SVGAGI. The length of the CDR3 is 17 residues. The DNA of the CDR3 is TGTGCCAGCAGTTACACCCAGGGGGGAGGGGGCCAAGAGACCCAGTACTTC. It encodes CASSYTQGGGGQETQYF.

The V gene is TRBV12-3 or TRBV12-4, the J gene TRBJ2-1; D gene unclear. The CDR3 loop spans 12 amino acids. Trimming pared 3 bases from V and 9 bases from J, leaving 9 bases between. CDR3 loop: CASSLEIGEQFF. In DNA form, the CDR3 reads TGTGCCAGCAGTTTGGAAATAGGTGAGCAGTTCTTC.

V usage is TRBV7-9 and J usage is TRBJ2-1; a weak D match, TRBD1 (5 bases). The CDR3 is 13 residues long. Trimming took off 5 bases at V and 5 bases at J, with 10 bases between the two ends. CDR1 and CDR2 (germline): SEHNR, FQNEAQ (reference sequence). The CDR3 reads CASSADIHNEQFF. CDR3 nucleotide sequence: TGTGCCAGCAGCGCGGACATTCACAATGAGCAGTTCTTC.

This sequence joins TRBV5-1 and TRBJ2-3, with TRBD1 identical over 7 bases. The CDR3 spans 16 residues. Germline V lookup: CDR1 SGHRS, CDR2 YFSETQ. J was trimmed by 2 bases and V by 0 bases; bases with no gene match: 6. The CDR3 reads CASSLEGTVLTDTQYF. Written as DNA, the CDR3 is TGCGCCAGCAGCTTGGAAGGGACAGTCCTCACAGATACGCAGTATTTT.

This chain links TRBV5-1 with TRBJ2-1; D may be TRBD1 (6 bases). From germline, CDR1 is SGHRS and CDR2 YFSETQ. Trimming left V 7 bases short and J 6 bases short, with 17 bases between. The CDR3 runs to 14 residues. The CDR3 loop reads CASYTGIAVNEQFF. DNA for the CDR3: TGCGCCAGCTACACAGGGATAGCTGTCAATGAGCAGTTCTTC.

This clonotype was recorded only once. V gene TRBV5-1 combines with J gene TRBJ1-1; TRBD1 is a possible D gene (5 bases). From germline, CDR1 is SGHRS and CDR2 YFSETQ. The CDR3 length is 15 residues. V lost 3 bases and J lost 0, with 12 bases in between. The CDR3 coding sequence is TGCGCCAGCAGCTCCCTGGCAGGGTTGAACACTGAAGCTTTCTTT. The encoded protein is CASSSLAGLNTEAFF.

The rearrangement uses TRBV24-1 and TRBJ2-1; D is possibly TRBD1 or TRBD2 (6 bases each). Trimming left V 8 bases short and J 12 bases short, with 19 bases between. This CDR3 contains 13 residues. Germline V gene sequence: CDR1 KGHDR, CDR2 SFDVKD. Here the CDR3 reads CATMDSGGKGQFF. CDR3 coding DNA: TGTGCCACCATGGACAGCGGAGGGAAGGGGCAGTTCTTC.

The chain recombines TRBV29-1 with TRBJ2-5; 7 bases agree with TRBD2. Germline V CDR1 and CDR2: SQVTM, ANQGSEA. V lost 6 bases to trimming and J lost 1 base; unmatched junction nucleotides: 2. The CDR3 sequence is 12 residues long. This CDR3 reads CSVAGAQETQYF. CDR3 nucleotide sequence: TGCAGCGTCGCGGGAGCCCAAGAGACCCAGTACTTC.

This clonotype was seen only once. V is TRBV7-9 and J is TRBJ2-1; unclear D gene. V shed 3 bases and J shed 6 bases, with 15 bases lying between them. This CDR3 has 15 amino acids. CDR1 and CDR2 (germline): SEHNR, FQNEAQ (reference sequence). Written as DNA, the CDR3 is TGTGCCAGCAGCTTTGGGAAATCTAGAGGCAATGAGCAGTTCTTC. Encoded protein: CASSFGKSRGNEQFF.

The CDR3 DNA reads as TGTGCCAGCAGTTTCAAACTAGCGGGAACCGAGCAGTACTTC. This gives the protein CASSFKLAGTEQYF. The J gene is TRBJ2-7, the V gene TRBV2; 10 nucleotides line up with TRBD2. Germline CDR1 SNHLY, CDR2 FYNNEI. With V trimmed by 5 bases and J by 6 bases, 7 bases remained unmatched. The CDR3 has 14 amino acids.

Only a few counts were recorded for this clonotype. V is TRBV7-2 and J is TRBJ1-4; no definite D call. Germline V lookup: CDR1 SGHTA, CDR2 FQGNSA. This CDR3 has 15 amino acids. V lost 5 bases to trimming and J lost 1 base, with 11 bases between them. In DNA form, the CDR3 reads TGTGCCAGCAGCCGTTCAAAGGGAACTAATGAAAAACTGTTTTTT. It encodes CASSRSKGTNEKLFF. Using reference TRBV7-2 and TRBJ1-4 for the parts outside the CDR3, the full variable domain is GAGVSQSPSNKVTEKGKDVELRCDPISGHTALYWYRQSLGQGLEFLIYFQGNSAPDKSGLPSDRFSAERTGGSVSTLTIQRTQQEDSAVYLCASSRSKGTNEKLFFGSGTQLSVL.

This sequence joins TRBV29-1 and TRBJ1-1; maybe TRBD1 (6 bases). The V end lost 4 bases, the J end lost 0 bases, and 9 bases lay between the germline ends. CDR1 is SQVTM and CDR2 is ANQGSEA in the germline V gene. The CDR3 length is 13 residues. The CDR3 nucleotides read TGCAGCGTTGGGGACACCATGAACACTGAAGCTTTCTTT. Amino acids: CSVGDTMNTEAFF.

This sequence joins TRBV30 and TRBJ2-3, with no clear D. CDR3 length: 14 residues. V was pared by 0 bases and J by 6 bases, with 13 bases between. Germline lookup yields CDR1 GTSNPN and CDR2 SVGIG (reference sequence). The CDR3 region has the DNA TGTGCCTGGAGTGTACGGTTGGGTGGGGATACGCAGTATTTT. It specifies CAWSVRLGGDTQYF.

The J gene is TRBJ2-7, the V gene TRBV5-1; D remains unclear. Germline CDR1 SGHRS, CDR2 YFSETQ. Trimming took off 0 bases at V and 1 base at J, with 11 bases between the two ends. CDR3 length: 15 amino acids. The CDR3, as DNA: TGCGCCAGCAGCTTGGCCGCCCCTCCTTCCTACGAGCAGTACTTC. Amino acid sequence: CASSLAAPPSYEQYF.

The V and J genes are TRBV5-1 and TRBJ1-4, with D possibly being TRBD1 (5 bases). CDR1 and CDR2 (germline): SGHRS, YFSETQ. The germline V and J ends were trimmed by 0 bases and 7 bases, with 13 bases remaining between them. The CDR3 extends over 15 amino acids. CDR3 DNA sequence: TGCGCCAGCAGCTTGGAGGGGATTGCCAGTGAAAAACTGTTTTTT. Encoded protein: CASSLEGIASEKLFF.

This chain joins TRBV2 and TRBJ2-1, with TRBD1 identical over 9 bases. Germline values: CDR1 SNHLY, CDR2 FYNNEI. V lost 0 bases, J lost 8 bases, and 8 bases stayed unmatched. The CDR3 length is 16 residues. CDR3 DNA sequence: TGTGCCAGCAGTGAAGCTGCACAGGGGGCTATCGATGAGCAGTTCTTC. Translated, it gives CASSEAAQGAIDEQFF.

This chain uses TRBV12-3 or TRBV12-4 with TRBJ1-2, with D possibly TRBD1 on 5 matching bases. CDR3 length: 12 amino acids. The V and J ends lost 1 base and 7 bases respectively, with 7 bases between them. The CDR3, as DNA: TGTGCCAGCAGTTTAGGTCAGGGTGGCTACACCTTC. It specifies CASSLGQGGYTF.

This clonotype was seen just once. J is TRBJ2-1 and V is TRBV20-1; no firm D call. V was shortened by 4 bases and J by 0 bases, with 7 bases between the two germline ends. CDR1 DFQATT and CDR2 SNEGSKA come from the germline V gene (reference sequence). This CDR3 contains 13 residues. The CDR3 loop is CSAKPSSYNEQFF. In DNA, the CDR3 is TGCAGTGCTAAGCCGAGCTCCTACAATGAGCAGTTCTTC.